This T cell receptor (beta chain) was captured in a study of neurological immune-mediated disorders. Time point given: technical triplicate 2. The study built unsorted libraries from 2 million PBMCs kept at -80 C. Broader study findings: No CDR3 amino acid sequences recurred among expanded clones across subjects, suggesting private repertoires in all groups.

MiXCR, run by TCRdb on the 5' RACE reads, gives a single entry per CDR3 protein. The repertoire holds about 59,000 distinct CDR3 sequences, with around 24% as singletons. A remark on this clonotype: Its antigen is not identified. Germline and junction disagree at one end, which may indicate a read error.

The CDR3 covers 16 residues. From germline, CDR1 is SNHLY and CDR2 FYNNEI. The sequence was collected from a man in his 60s with HTLV-1-associated myelopathy (HAM/TSP). The specimen was PBMCs. The chain carries TRBV2 and TRBJ2-1; the D gene is possibly TRBD2 (6 bases). The CDR3 reads CASSRRLVSSYIEQFF. As DNA, the CDR3 is TGTGCCAGCAGCCGAAGACTAGTCAGCTCCTACATTGAGCAGTTCTTC.